A selection of T cell receptor beta chains follows, all from one sample in a study of blood T cell repertoires in COVID-19. The assay was immunoSEQ multiplex PCR, and TCRdb's table has in-frame clones only and misses some. The sample includes about 220,000 clones, roughly 90% seen only once; the top ten take over 13%. Sequencing input: PBMCs or T cells enriched from blood (not recorded which). The receptor source for this set is a man aged 25-45 years who had been exposed to COVID-19. Each CDR3 is given with its conserved first and last residue. D genes are given only for firm matches. Not every row has a clone size; where given, it reads once, few, many or a size class.

size | J | V | D | DNA | CDR3
- | TRBJ1-6 | TRBV7-9 | - | TGTGCCAGCGCGACAGCCAGGAGCTCCTATAATTCACCCCTCCACTTT | CASATARSSYNSPLHF
- | TRBJ2-7 | TRBV27 | TRBD1 | TGTGCCAGCAGTCCCAGGGGGTCTCTCTACGAGCAGTACTTC | CASSPRGSLYEQYF
- | TRBJ2-5 | TRBV4-2 | TRBD2 | TGTGCCAGCAGCCTTGGGACTAGTAGCGGCGCAGAGACCCAGTACTTC | CASSLGTSSGAETQYF
- | TRBJ1-5 | TRBV2 | - | TGTGCCAGCAGGAAGGGGGGGAATCAGCCCCAGCATTTT | CASRKGGNQPQHF
- | TRBJ2-7 | TRBV4-2 | - | TGTGCCAGCAGCCATATGTACGAGAATGCCTACGAGCAGTACTTC | CASSHMYENAYEQYF
- | TRBJ2-7 | TRBV10-2 | TRBD1 | TGCGCCACCAACCCGACAGGGTTCGAGCAGTACTTC | CATNPTGFEQYF
once | TRBJ1-1 | TRBV18 | - | TGTGCCAGCTCACCACCCGGGGGAAGGATGAACACTGAAGCTTTCTTT | CASSPPGGRMNTEAFF
- | TRBJ2-2 | TRBV19 | TRBD1 | TGTGCCAGTAGTATATCCCCCGGGACAGGGGGCACCGGGGAGCTGTTTTTT | CASSISPGTGGTGELFF
- | TRBJ1-2 | TRBV29-1 | - | TGCAGCGTACAGTTTGAAGTGGCCTATGGCTACACCTTC | CSVQFEVAYGYTF
- | TRBJ1-6 | TRBV19 | - | TGTGCCAGTACCGATTCGGGCCCGGGGGAGGGTTCACCCCTCCACTTT | CASTDSGPGEGSPLHF
- | TRBJ2-3 | TRBV13 | TRBD2 | TGTGCCAGCAGCTTAGTGACTAGCGGGGGACACACAGATACGCAGTATTTT | CASSLVTSGGHTDTQYF
- | TRBJ2-1 | TRBV7-2 | - | TGTGCCAGCAGCTTAAGACAACCGATAAGGAATGAGCAGTTCTTC | CASSLRQPIRNEQFF
- | TRBJ1-6 | TRBV7-6 | - | TGTGCCAGCATAAACGACAGGCCGGTTTTTGGATCACCCCTCCACTTT | CASINDRPVFGSPLHF
- | TRBJ2-1 | TRBV4-2 | TRBD2 | TGTGCCAGCAGCCAACTACTAGCGGGGGGATACGGGGAGCAGTTCTTC | CASSQLLAGGYGEQFF